These 21 T cell receptor beta chains were sequenced from one sample in a study of cytomegalovirus exposure and HLA in healthy donors. The PCR made use of 60 Vbeta and 13 Jbeta primers. The protocol was immunoSEQ multiplex PCR, while the TCRdb copy is restricted to in-frame clones and leaves out a portion. The table includes some 70,000 clones, roughly 74% detected once. The specimen was PBMCs. The receptors stem from a man between 18 and 35 years old in good health and CMV-seropositive.

J is TRBJ1-2 and V is TRBV6-1, with a possible D match to TRBD1 (5 bases). Trimming removed 4 bases at V and 7 bases at J, with 13 bases between. The germline gives CDR1 MNHNS, CDR2 SASEGT. The CDR3 sequence is 13 residues long. CDR3 protein: CASSGVSGGGYTF. The CDR3, as DNA: TGTGCCAGCAGTGGGGTTTCGGGGGGTGGCTACACCTTC.

The chain couples TRBV19 to TRBJ1-1; 7 bases agree with TRBD1. V was clipped by 6 bases and J by 1 base; unmatched bases: 2. CDR1 LNHDA and CDR2 SQIVND come from the germline V gene (reference sequence). This CDR3 is built from 13 residues. CDR3 coding DNA: TGTGCCAGTAGCCGGACAGGGAACACTGAAGCTTTCTTT. Amino acids: CASSRTGNTEAFF.

The V and J genes are TRBV4-2 and TRBJ1-2; TRBD1 matches at 7 bases. This CDR3 has 15 amino acids. Germline V gene lookup returns CDR1 LGHNA and CDR2 YNFKEQ. Trimming cost V 0 bases and J 5 bases; bases outside gene matches: 6. The CDR3 nucleotides read TGTGCCAGCAGCCAAGACACAGGGGTAGGGTATGGCTACACCTTC. Its protein is CASSQDTGVGYGYTF.

This clone was detected only a few times. The chain combines TRBV30 with TRBJ1-1; 7 bases align to TRBD1. CDR3 length: 12 residues. V trimming: 3 bases; J trimming: 7 bases; junction bases outside the gene matches: 5. Germline V CDR1 and CDR2: GTSNPN, SVGIG (reference sequence). The CDR3 protein is CAWRRDRLEAFF. CDR3 in DNA: TGTGCCTGGAGGCGGGACAGACTTGAAGCTTTCTTT.

V usage is TRBV2 and J usage is TRBJ2-5; 9 bases align to TRBD2. CDR1 and CDR2 (germline): SNHLY, FYNNEI. This CDR3 has 12 residues. J was trimmed by 3 bases and V by 8 bases; bases with no gene match: 1. The CDR3 nucleotides read TGTGCCAGCGAGCGGGGGGAAGAGACCCAGTACTTC. This sequence encodes CASERGEETQYF.

The J gene is TRBJ1-5, the V gene TRBV5-1; 9 bases line up with TRBD1. CDR3 length: 14 amino acids. In germline, CDR1 is SGHRS, CDR2 YFSETQ. J lost 6 bases, V lost 3 bases, and 4 bases had no gene match. In DNA form, the CDR3 reads TGCGCCAGCAGCTACGGGACAGGGATTCAGCCCCAGCATTTT. It translates to CASSYGTGIQPQHF.

The chain recombines TRBV18 with TRBJ1-2, with TRBD1 matching over 7 bases. This CDR3 is 14 amino acids long. CDR1 is KGHSH and CDR2 is LQKENI in the germline V gene. J gave up 7 bases and V 2 bases, and 7 bases lay outside the gene matches. For the CDR3, the DNA is TGTGCCAGCTCACCAAGTGACAGGGTTACTGGCTACACCTTC. Translation gives CASSPSDRVTGYTF.

The CDR3 nucleotides are TGTGCCAGCAGCCAGGCCGGGACAGGGGCCTACGAGCAGTACTTC. This translates into CASSQAGTGAYEQYF. This chain connects TRBV7-6 to TRBJ2-7; 10 bases match TRBD1. The CDR3 length is 15 residues. The V segment lost 5 bases and the J segment 2 bases; nucleotides outside the gene matches: 6. Germline V gene lookup returns CDR1 SGHVS and CDR2 FNYEAQ.

V is TRBV6-1 and J is TRBJ2-3; 12 bases agree with TRBD2. The junction had 1 base not matched to a gene; V was cut back by 6 bases and J by 3 bases. This CDR3 is built from 14 residues. Germline V gene sequence: CDR1 MNHNS, CDR2 SASEGT. The CDR3 nucleotides read TGTGCCAGCAGACTAGCGGGGGGTACAGATACGCAGTATTTT. Translated: CASRLAGGTDTQYF.

The chain recombines TRBV9 with TRBJ2-7, with TRBD1 identical over 10 bases. V trimming: 0 bases; J trimming: 4 bases; junction bases outside the gene matches: 4. This CDR3 contains 15 residues. In germline, CDR1 is SGDLS, CDR2 YYNGEE. In DNA form, the CDR3 reads TGTGCCAGCAGCGTAGGGGGACAGGGGATATACGAGCAGTACTTC. Its protein product is CASSVGGQGIYEQYF.

This clone was recorded a few times. The rearrangement joins TRBV30 to TRBJ1-6, with TRBD1 as a possible D gene (6 bases). V was clipped by 5 bases and J by 10 bases, with 12 bases between them. The CDR3 is 12 residues long. CDR1 and CDR2 from the germline V gene are GTSNPN and SVGIG (reference sequence). The CDR3 DNA reads as TGTGCCTGGGGAACAGGGACCTCACCCCTCCACTTT. This codes for CAWGTGTSPLHF.

The rearrangement uses TRBV6-5 and TRBJ2-7; 9 bases map to TRBD2. Per germline, CDR1 MNHEY and CDR2 SVGAGI. Unmatched junction bases numbered 3, after V lost 3 bases and J lost 3 bases. This CDR3 is built from 14 residues. CDR3 in DNA: TGTGCCAGCAGTTATAGCGGGAGTTTCTACGAGCAGTACTTC. This gives the protein CASSYSGSFYEQYF.

The rearrangement uses TRBV19 and TRBJ1-2; D is perhaps TRBD1 (6 bases). The V and J ends lost 6 bases and 8 bases respectively, with 19 bases between them. CDR1 and CDR2 from the germline V gene are LNHDA and SQIVND (reference sequence). The CDR3 is made up of 14 amino acids. The CDR3: CASSPTGGQKGYTF. The CDR3 DNA follows: TGTGCCAGTAGCCCCACGGGGGGGCAAAAAGGCTACACCTTC. The variable domain in full, completed from reference TRBV19 and TRBJ1-2, reads DGGITQSPKYLFRKEGQNVTLSCEQNLNHDAMYWYRQDPGQGLRLIYYSQIVNDFQKGDIAEGYSVSREKKESFPLTVTSAQKNPTAFYLCASSPTGGQKGYTFGSGTRLTVV.

The chain has TRBV13 and TRBJ2-1; no firm D call. The CDR3 runs to 12 residues. CDR1 PRHDT and CDR2 FYEKMQ come from the germline V gene (reference sequence). V was pared by 5 bases and J by 8 bases, with 10 bases between. This CDR3 is CASSAQFDEQFF. CDR3 DNA sequence: TGTGCCAGCAGCGCGCAATTCGATGAGCAGTTCTTC. The full variable domain, its missing parts supplied by reference TRBV13 and TRBJ2-1, is AAGVIQSPRHLIKEKRETATLKCYPIPRHDTVYWYQQGPGQDPQFLISFYEKMQSDKGSIPDRFSAQQFSDYHSELNMSSLELGDSALYFCASSAQFDEQFFGPGTRLTVL.

This chain connects TRBV15 to TRBJ2-1, with 8 nucleotides matching TRBD2. The CDR3 has 14 amino acids. V was pared by 5 bases and J by 7 bases, with 7 bases of the junction left unmatched. Germline CDR1 and CDR2: LNHNV and YYDKDF (reference sequence). CDR3: CATSLREGQNEQFF. The CDR3 coding sequence is TGTGCCACCAGCCTACGGGAGGGCCAAAATGAGCAGTTCTTC.

This chain joins TRBV2 and TRBJ2-5; 10 nucleotides align to TRBD2. This CDR3 has 16 amino acids. Germline CDR1 is SNHLY and CDR2 is FYNNEI. Germline trimming cut 1 base from V and 2 bases from J; bases unmatched to any gene: 4. CDR3 amino acids: CASSEVGLAVQETQYF. CDR3 sequence (DNA): TGTGCCAGCAGTGAAGTCGGACTAGCGGTACAAGAGACCCAGTACTTC.

CDR3 bases: TGTGCCAGCAGAGGACAGTGGAACACTGAAGCTTTCTTT. As protein: CASRGQWNTEAFF. The chain is built from TRBV27 and TRBJ1-1, with a weak D call TRBD1 (6 bases). This CDR3 contains 13 residues. Trimming took off 6 bases at V and 1 base at J, with 9 bases between the two ends. Germline CDR1 and CDR2: MNHEY and SMNVEV (reference sequence).

The chain carries TRBV18 and TRBJ1-1; D not certain. The germline CDR1 and CDR2 sequences are KGHSH and LQKENI. This CDR3 is 15 amino acids long. V was shortened by 0 bases and J by 1 base, with 9 bases between the two germline ends. CDR3 in amino acids: CASSPPSTPNTEAFF. The CDR3 DNA follows: TGTGCCAGCTCACCACCGAGCACTCCGAACACTGAAGCTTTCTTT.

This chain uses TRBV21-1 with TRBJ2-4; the D call of TRBD1 is as the table states it, not checked on the DNA. TRBV21-1 is listed as a pseudogene. The CDR3 is 14 residues long. CDR3 nucleotide sequence: TGTGCCAGCAGCCCACAGGGAGCCAAAAACATTCAGTACTTC. Its translation is CASSPQGAKNIQYF.

The genes are TRBV5-4 and TRBJ1-1; D is uncertain. CDR1 SGHNT and CDR2 YYREEE come from the germline V gene (reference sequence). There are 15 residues in the CDR3. V was pared by 0 bases and J by 0 bases, with 9 bases between. The CDR3 is CASSLAGTLNTEAFF. Here the CDR3 DNA reads TGTGCCAGCAGCTTGGCAGGCACGCTGAACACTGAAGCTTTCTTT.

The chain is built from TRBV5-1 and TRBJ2-7, with 11 bases identical to TRBD1. The germline V gene encodes CDR1 SGHRS and CDR2 YFSETQ. This CDR3 has 14 amino acids. Losses at the gene ends were 6 bases for V and 5 bases for J; bases not matched to a gene: 7. The CDR3, as DNA: TGCGCCAGCACCCTCACGGACAGGGGGCACGAGCAGTACTTC. This sequence encodes CASTLTDRGHEQYF.